This T cell receptor (beta chain) was retrieved from a study of regulatory T cells in long-lasting Graves disease. As to time point: newly diagnosed GD, antithyroid drugs for less than 3 months. PBMC-extracted RNA yielded the TCR library. For TCR beta, libraries came from iRepertoire HTBI primers and Arm-PCR of CDR3 regions. TCRdb redid the calling of the multiplex PCR reads with MiXCR, one entry per CDR3 protein. Among about 450,000 distinct CDR3 sequences listed, about a sixth were seen once. This clonotype was seen ten or more times. These same records also appear under a second study, on T cells in Graves' hyperthyroidism and ophthalmopathy. As that study records: Patients were excluded for uncontrolled infection, other autoimmune disease, pregnancy or lactation.

The clonotype comes from a woman in her twenties or thirties with Graves disease. Sequenced here: peripheral blood mononuclear cells (PBMCs), sampled at new diagnosis, from a patient treated with antithyroid drugs.

The chain's CDR3 is CAWSVLYLKGGELFF. Written as DNA, the CDR3 is TGTGCCTGGAGTGTACTGTACCTTAAAGGCGGGGAGCTGTTTTTT. The chain uses TRBV30 and TRBJ2-2, with no clear D. Trimming stripped 0 bases from V and 7 bases from J, with 15 bases between. The CDR3 extends over 15 amino acids. Germline V gene data show CDR1 as GTSNPN and CDR2 as SVGIG (reference sequence).